The rows below give T cell receptor beta chains drawn from one sample of a study of T cells after yellow fever vaccination. MiXCR, applied by TCRdb to the 5' RACE reads, yields one record per CDR3 protein. The sample has roughly 85,000 distinct CDR3 sequences; 13% are singletons. Sequencing used CD8+ T cells not binding an NS4B(214-222) dextramer, sorted from PBMCs, obtained approximately 22 days after the first yellow fever vaccination. The source is a man between 18 and 29 years old who received the YFV17D yellow fever vaccine. Both conserved end residues are part of each CDR3. D genes are given only for firm matches. Rows give clone size only sometimes, using once, few, many, or a class for an expanded clone.

TGTGCCAGCGGGGCTCGGACATCTGTCTACGAGCAGTACTTC	CASGARTSVYEQYF	TRBV2	TRBJ2-7	few	NA
TGTGCCAGCAACGACGGGAGGAACACTGAAGCTTTCTTT	CASNDGRNTEAFF	TRBV27	TRBJ1-1	NA	NA
TGTGCCAGCAGTTTCTTTAGCGAAGAGACCCAGTACTTC	CASSFFSEETQYF	TRBV12-3/TRBV12-4	TRBJ2-5	few	NA
TGTGTCAGCAGCGTAGACAGAGGGAGCTCCTACAATGAGCAGTTCTTC	CVSSVDRGSSYNEQFF	TRBV9	TRBJ2-1	NA	NA
TGCGCCAGCAGCCAAGTCGGCAGAGCGAACACCGGGGAGCTGTTTTTT	CASSQVGRANTGELFF	TRBV4-1	TRBJ2-2	NA	NA
TGCGCCAGCGGACAGGGAACCTATGGCTACACCTTC	CASGQGTYGYTF	TRBV10-2	TRBJ1-2	NA	TRBD1
TGTGCCAGCAGTTTAGCTAGCGGCCCAGATACGCAGTATTTT	CASSLASGPDTQYF	TRBV12-3/TRBV12-4	TRBJ2-3	few	NA
TGTGCCAGCAGCGAATTACAGGGGCCGAGCTATGGCTACACCTTC	CASSELQGPSYGYTF	TRBV9	TRBJ1-2	few	TRBD1
TGTGCCAGCAGCTCAGGGACTGTTTGGGAGACCCAGTACTTC	CASSSGTVWETQYF	TRBV7-9	TRBJ2-5	many	NA
TGTGCCAGCAGCCAAGTTCGGGAGACCCAGTACTTC	CASSQVRETQYF	TRBV3-1	TRBJ2-5	NA	NA
TGTGCCAGCAGACGTCCCGGTCGCGAGCAGTACTTC	CASRRPGREQYF	TRBV27	TRBJ2-7	few	NA
TGTGCCAGCAGCGCGAACGGGGCTGCTGGCTGGGGAACAGATACGCAGTATTTT	CASSANGAAGWGTDTQYF	TRBV9	TRBJ2-3	few	NA
TGTGCCAGCAGTCCCTCTAGCGGCTACGAGCAGTACTTC	CASSPSSGYEQYF	TRBV12-3/TRBV12-4	TRBJ2-7	NA	TRBD2
TGTGCCAGCAGTCAGGCGGGGGACTCCTACAATGAGCAGTTCTTC	CASSQAGDSYNEQFF	TRBV27	TRBJ2-1	NA	TRBD2
TGTGCCAGCAGTTTTGAACAGGGTAATCAGCCCCAGCATTTT	CASSFEQGNQPQHF	TRBV28	TRBJ1-5	NA	NA
TGTGCCAGCACCCTGGCACTTGCCGCCTACAATGAGCAGTTCTTC	CASTLALAAYNEQFF	TRBV5-5	TRBJ2-1	NA	NA
TGTGCCAGCAGTCCAGGGGAGTCTAGCACAGATACGCAGTATTTT	CASSPGESSTDTQYF	TRBV12-3/TRBV12-4	TRBJ2-3	NA	NA
TGCAGCGTTACGGGGGATTCCTACAATGAGCAGTTCTTC	CSVTGDSYNEQFF	TRBV29-1	TRBJ2-1	many	NA
TGTGCCAGCAGGTCCCTCGGGGGGGAAGTAGGCACTGAAGCTTTCTTT	CASRSLGGEVGTEAFF	TRBV6-1	TRBJ1-1	few	NA
TGTGCCAGCAGGCCGGGGGGGACAGGGAAGAGGTTGGAAGAAGACACCTTC	CASRPGGTGKRLEEDTF	TRBV3-1	TRBJ1-2	few	TRBD1